This is a list of T cell receptor beta chains from one sample in a study of T cell responses to AZD1222 COVID-19 vaccine. Using immunoSEQ multiplex PCR, the repertoire was profiled, and TCRdb retains in-frame clones only, with some absent. The table shows 150,000 to 200,000 clones, with around 94% occurring only once. The sequencing used peripheral blood, collected on day 0 of AZD1222 vaccination. The source of these receptors is an adult in good health. Each CDR3 is given with its conserved first and last residue. Each record gives: V gene, clone size, D gene, J gene, CDR3 protein, CDR3 DNA. D genes are given only for firm matches. A clone size is listed for some rows: how often the clone was seen (once, few, many), or a class if it is expanded.

v_gene: TRBV30
abundance: -
d_gene: -
j_gene: TRBJ1-1
CDR3aa: CAWWIGGANTEAFF
CDR3nt: TGTGCCTGGTGGATTGGAGGGGCGAACACTGAAGCTTTCTTT

v_gene: TRBV6-1
abundance: -
d_gene: TRBD2
j_gene: TRBJ2-1
CDR3aa: CASSGTSGSSYNEQFF
CDR3nt: TGTGCCAGCAGTGGTACTAGCGGGAGCTCCTACAATGAGCAGTTCTTC

v_gene: TRBV28
abundance: -
d_gene: TRBD1
j_gene: TRBJ1-4
CDR3aa: CASSQLDRGANEKLFF
CDR3nt: TGTGCCAGCAGCCAACTAGACAGGGGTGCAAATGAAAAACTGTTTTTT

v_gene: TRBV19
abundance: -
d_gene: TRBD1
j_gene: TRBJ2-7
CDR3aa: CASKGQAYEQYF
CDR3nt: TGTGCCAGTAAAGGACAGGCCTACGAGCAGTACTTC

v_gene: TRBV6-1
abundance: -
d_gene: -
j_gene: TRBJ2-3
CDR3aa: CASSESEGRPDTQYF
CDR3nt: TGTGCCAGCAGTGAATCGGAGGGCCGGCCAGATACGCAGTATTTT

v_gene: TRBV19
abundance: -
d_gene: TRBD1
j_gene: TRBJ1-2
CDR3aa: CASSPGQRIYGYTF
CDR3nt: TGTGCCAGTAGTCCGGGACAGAGAATATATGGCTACACCTTC

v_gene: TRBV10-3
abundance: once
d_gene: -
j_gene: TRBJ2-1
CDR3aa: CAISESGRKFDNEQFF
CDR3nt: TGTGCCATCAGTGAGTCAGGCCGTAAGTTTGACAATGAGCAGTTCTTC

v_gene: TRBV4-1
abundance: -
d_gene: TRBD2
j_gene: TRBJ2-2
CDR3aa: CASSLGLAGVSGELFF
CDR3nt: TGCGCCAGCAGCCTTGGACTAGCGGGAGTATCCGGGGAGCTGTTTTTT

v_gene: TRBV2
abundance: -
d_gene: -
j_gene: TRBJ1-1
CDR3aa: CASSEGQGNTEAFF
CDR3nt: TGTGCCAGCAGTGAGGGGCAGGGAAACACTGAAGCTTTCTTT

v_gene: TRBV19
abundance: once
d_gene: -
j_gene: TRBJ1-2
CDR3aa: CASSIGGGYTF
CDR3nt: TGTGCCAGTAGTATAGGAGGTGGCTACACCTTC

v_gene: TRBV7-2
abundance: -
d_gene: -
j_gene: TRBJ1-1
CDR3aa: CASSSPAGGVNTEAFF
CDR3nt: TGTGCCAGCAGCAGCCCCGCGGGAGGGGTAAACACTGAAGCTTTCTTT

v_gene: TRBV3-1/TRBV3-2
abundance: -
d_gene: -
j_gene: TRBJ1-4
CDR3aa: CASSPRRGLDEKLFF
CDR3nt: TGTGCCAGCAGCCCCCGGCGGGGGTTGGATGAAAAACTGTTTTTT

v_gene: TRBV7-9
abundance: -
d_gene: TRBD1
j_gene: TRBJ2-7
CDR3aa: CASSWDREREQYF
CDR3nt: TGTGCCAGCAGCTGGGACAGGGAACGCGAGCAGTACTTC

v_gene: TRBV5-4
abundance: -
d_gene: -
j_gene: TRBJ1-2
CDR3aa: CAYPHRSDYGYTF
CDR3nt: TGTGCCTACCCCCACAGGTCCGACTATGGCTACACCTTC

v_gene: TRBV29-1
abundance: once
d_gene: -
j_gene: TRBJ2-1
CDR3aa: CSSRGASIGSYNEQFF
CDR3nt: TGCAGCTCTCGGGGGGCCTCGATTGGTTCCTACAATGAGCAGTTCTTC

v_gene: TRBV3-1/TRBV3-2
abundance: -
d_gene: -
j_gene: TRBJ1-2
CDR3aa: CASSQDGQGGGYTF
CDR3nt: TGTGCCAGCAGCCAAGACGGGCAGGGCGGGGGCTACACCTTC

v_gene: TRBV28
abundance: -
d_gene: -
j_gene: TRBJ2-4
CDR3aa: CASSRAPLVNIQYF
CDR3nt: TGTGCCAGCAGTCGGGCCCCTTTAGTTAACATTCAGTACTTC

v_gene: TRBV5-1
abundance: few
d_gene: -
j_gene: TRBJ1-2
CDR3aa: CASSRGYYGYTF
CDR3nt: TGCGCCAGCAGCCGGGGGTACTATGGCTACACCTTC

v_gene: TRBV27
abundance: -
d_gene: -
j_gene: TRBJ1-5
CDR3aa: CASSLEGLGNQPQHF
CDR3nt: TGTGCCAGCAGCTTAGAGGGGCTAGGCAATCAGCCCCAGCATTTT

v_gene: TRBV4-2
abundance: -
d_gene: -
j_gene: TRBJ2-4
CDR3aa: CASSRSEGPENIQYF
CDR3nt: TGTGCCAGCAGCCGAAGCGAGGGCCCCGAAAACATTCAGTACTTC

v_gene: TRBV11-2
abundance: -
d_gene: -
j_gene: TRBJ2-2
CDR3aa: CASKTGPGELFF
CDR3nt: TGTGCCAGCAAGACTGGGCCCGGGGAGCTGTTTTTT

v_gene: TRBV10-2
abundance: few
d_gene: -
j_gene: TRBJ2-7
CDR3aa: CASSESYEQYF
CDR3nt: TGCGCCAGCAGTGAGTCTTACGAGCAGTACTTC

v_gene: TRBV24-1
abundance: -
d_gene: -
j_gene: TRBJ2-1
CDR3aa: CATSDLVERDEQFF
CDR3nt: TGTGCCACCAGTGATTTGGTCGAGAGGGATGAGCAGTTCTTC

v_gene: TRBV3-1/TRBV3-2
abundance: once
d_gene: -
j_gene: TRBJ2-5
CDR3aa: CASRQGVETQYF
CDR3nt: TGTGCCAGCAGACAGGGTGTGGAGACCCAGTACTTC

v_gene: TRBV28
abundance: -
d_gene: -
j_gene: TRBJ1-1
CDR3aa: CASSLTERTNTEAFF
CDR3nt: TGTGCCAGCAGTTTAACGGAAAGGACGAACACTGAAGCTTTCTTT

v_gene: TRBV7-2
abundance: -
d_gene: -
j_gene: TRBJ1-5
CDR3aa: CASSLGVRGLPQHF
CDR3nt: TGTGCCAGCAGCTTAGGGGTTCGCGGGTTGCCCCAGCATTTT

v_gene: TRBV10-1
abundance: -
d_gene: -
j_gene: TRBJ1-1
CDR3aa: CASSDSGTRDAFF
CDR3nt: TGCGCCAGCAGTGACTCAGGGACTAGGGACGCTTTCTTT

v_gene: TRBV6-2/TRBV6-3
abundance: -
d_gene: TRBD2
j_gene: TRBJ2-1
CDR3aa: CASSPGLAGPSTWDEQFF
CDR3nt: TGTGCCAGCAGTCCGGGACTAGCGGGACCCTCAACGTGGGATGAGCAGTTCTTC

v_gene: TRBV5-1
abundance: -
d_gene: -
j_gene: TRBJ1-1
CDR3aa: CASSLESSRAFF
CDR3nt: TGCGCCAGCAGCTTGGAGTCCTCAAGGGCTTTCTTT